The 14 T cell receptor beta chains reported below all come from one sample, sequenced in a study of early T cells in non-severe SARS-CoV-2 infection. TCRdb called the 5' RACE reads again in MiXCR, with one record for every CDR3 protein. The sample includes about 50,000 distinct CDR3 sequences, over 5% of them seen just once. Sequenced here: whole blood, sampled at baseline. The receptors originated from an adult who was a healthcare worker with PCR-confirmed SARS-CoV-2 infection or an uninfected control (not recorded which).

This clonotype was detected ten times or more. The CDR3 coding sequence is TGTGCCAGCAGCTCCCGCAAGGGTAGCACAGATACGCAGTATTTT. Protein: CASSSRKGSTDTQYF. This sequence joins TRBV7-2 and TRBJ2-3; D not certain. V was pared by 4 bases and J by 0 bases, with 11 bases between. The CDR3 is made up of 15 amino acids. CDR1 is SGHTA and CDR2 is FQGNSA in the germline V gene.

The chain employs TRBV20-1 and TRBJ2-7; 11 bases match TRBD2. V lost 5 bases, J lost 0 bases, and 3 bases stayed unmatched. Per germline, CDR1 DFQATT and CDR2 SNEGSKA (reference sequence). This CDR3 is built from 14 residues. As DNA, the CDR3 is TGCAGTGCTGGGACTAGCGGATTCTCCTACGAGCAGTACTTC. Its protein product is CSAGTSGFSYEQYF.

The chain carries TRBV2 and TRBJ1-4, with 7 positions matching TRBD1. The V gene end was trimmed by 8 bases and the J gene end by 6 bases; junction bases not matched to a gene: 6. The germline V gene encodes CDR1 SNHLY and CDR2 FYNNEI. This CDR3 contains 13 residues. The CDR3 is CASLNRGDEKLFF. DNA of the CDR3: TGTGCCAGCTTAAACAGGGGCGATGAAAAACTGTTTTTT. The full variable domain, with the rest looked up from reference TRBV2 and TRBJ1-4, is EPEVTQTPSHQVTQMGQEVILRCVPISNHLYFYWYRQILGQKVEFLVSFYNNEISEKSEIFDDQFSVERPDGSNFTLKIRSTKLEDSAMYFCASLNRGDEKLFFGSGTQLSVL.

In the case of this clonotype: This may be a read error: a much more frequent sequence differs by one nucleotide. This rearrangement joins TRBV11-2 to TRBJ2-1; the D call may be TRBD1 or TRBD2 (7 bases each). The CDR3 spans 14 residues. CDR1 SGHAT and CDR2 FQNNGV come from the germline V gene. The CDR3 DNA reads as TGTACCAGCAGGGGGGGAGTACGTTACAATGAGCAGTTCTTC. Amino acid sequence: CTSRGGVRYNEQFF.

This clonotype was recorded many times. The chain joins TRBV27 to TRBJ2-7, with a tentative D call TRBD2 (6 bases). Trimming stripped 7 bases from V and 0 bases from J, with 19 bases between. This CDR3 has 16 amino acids. Per the germline V gene, CDR1 is MNHEY and CDR2 is SMNVEV (reference sequence). The CDR3 protein is CASITDLAGFSYEQYF. The CDR3 DNA follows: TGTGCCAGCATCACGGACTTGGCGGGGTTCTCCTACGAGCAGTACTTC.

The V gene is TRBV28, the J gene TRBJ2-7; 10 bases fit TRBD1. The CDR3 is made up of 14 amino acids. CDR1 is MDHEN, CDR2 SYDVKM, per germline. Germline trimming cut 8 bases from V and 3 bases from J; bases unmatched to any gene: 7. CDR3 DNA sequence: TGTGCCAGCCACACCGGGACAGGGGTCTACGAGCAGTACTTC. This gives the protein CASHTGTGVYEQYF.

This clonotype was detected many times. The chain carries TRBV18 and TRBJ2-7; D is uncertain. V dropped 5 bases and J dropped 5 bases, with 13 bases sitting between them. CDR1 is KGHSH, CDR2 LQKENI, per germline. This CDR3 has 13 amino acids. CDR3 loop: CASSSEDFHEQYF. The CDR3 bases are TGTGCCAGCTCATCAGAAGACTTCCACGAGCAGTACTTC.

This clonotype showed up just a few times. This chain uses TRBV12-3 or TRBV12-4 with TRBJ2-7, with 9 bases fitting TRBD1. The CDR3 consists of 13 residues. V was pared by 6 bases and J by 2 bases, with 2 bases of the junction left unmatched. DNA for the CDR3: TGTGCCAGCAGAGGGACAGGGACCTACGAGCAGTACTTC. It is translated as CASRGTGTYEQYF.

This clonotype was recorded many times. This sequence joins TRBV18 and TRBJ2-1; a possible D gene is TRBD1 (5 bases). Deletions cut 0 bases from V and 5 bases from J, with 11 bases between. CDR3 length equals 15 residues. Germline V gives CDR1 KGHSH, CDR2 LQKENI. CDR3 DNA sequence: TGTGCCAGCTCACCACCTACAGGAGAAAACAATGAGCAGTTCTTC. It translates to CASSPPTGENNEQFF.

This clonotype was found a few times. The rearrangement uses TRBV28 and TRBJ1-5; D not resolved. From germline, CDR1 is MDHEN and CDR2 SYDVKM. The CDR3 is 15 residues long. The germline V and J ends were trimmed by 7 bases and 4 bases, with 17 bases remaining between them. As DNA, the CDR3 is TGTGCCAGCAAAAACTTCCCCGTCAGGAATCAGCCCCAGCATTTT. This encodes CASKNFPVRNQPQHF.

In this sample, this clonotype turned up many times. The chain carries TRBV7-2 and TRBJ2-7; 9 bases agree with TRBD1. Trimming at V came to 4 bases and at J to 1 base, leaving 5 bases not matched to a gene. Germline V gene lookup returns CDR1 SGHTA and CDR2 FQGNSA. The CDR3 consists of 15 residues. The CDR3 nucleotides are TGTGCCAGCAGCTCGTGGGACAGGGTATCCTACGAGCAGTACTTC. It encodes CASSSWDRVSYEQYF.

This clonotype was detected only a few times. This chain uses TRBV11-2 with TRBJ2-1, with TRBD2 as a possible D gene (5 bases). V lost 5 bases to trimming and J lost 6 bases, with 8 bases between them. CDR1 and CDR2 from the germline V gene are SGHAT and FQNNGV. The CDR3 runs 12 residues. As DNA, the CDR3 is TGTGCCAGCAGCCCCACTAGCAATGAGCAGTTCTTC. Translation: CASSPTSNEQFF.

This clonotype was observed many times. The chain is built from TRBV28 and TRBJ1-5; 7 positions match TRBD1. Germline V CDR1 and CDR2: MDHEN, SYDVKM. The CDR3 runs 14 residues. V lost 5 bases and J lost 6; bases outside the gene matches: 7. CDR3 in DNA: TGTGCCAGCAGTCCCAGACAGGGTCGTCAGCCCCAGCATTTT. The encoded protein is CASSPRQGRQPQHF.

This clonotype was observed many times. CDR3 sequence reads: CASSESGYSYNEQFF. CDR3 nucleotide sequence: TGTGCCAGCAGCGAAAGCGGGTACTCCTACAATGAGCAGTTCTTC. This chain joins TRBV7-9 and TRBJ2-1; possible D gene TRBD2, 6 bases. The CDR3 contains 15 residues. Trimming removed 5 bases from V and 0 bases from J, with 11 bases in between. The germline V gene encodes CDR1 SEHNR and CDR2 FQNEAQ (reference sequence).